This T cell receptor (beta chain) emerged from a study of cytomegalovirus exposure and HLA in healthy donors. The PCR employed 60 Vbeta primers together with 13 Jbeta primers. The table came from immunoSEQ multiplex PCR; TCRdb's copy has only in-frame clones and leaves some out. The sample has 150,000 to 200,000 clones, around 81% seen once. CDR1 and CDR2 from the germline V gene are MNHEY and SMNVEV (reference sequence). The CDR3 loop spans 15 amino acids. Trimming shortened V by 0 bases and J by 4 bases, and 12 bases separated the two germline ends. This rearrangement joins TRBV27 to TRBJ1-1; no clear D. The sequence came from a woman between 40 and 55 years old in good health and CMV-seronegative. The sequencing sample was made of PBMCs. CDR3: CASSLSKGAGTEAFF. DNA of the CDR3: TGTGCCAGCAGTTTATCGAAGGGCGCGGGCACTGAAGCTTTCTTT.